These T cell receptor beta chains were read from a single sample in a study of cytomegalovirus exposure and HLA in healthy donors. Clones were sequenced by immunoSEQ multiplex PCR, and TCRdb holds only the in-frame ones, with some missing. The sample contains 90,000 or so clones, roughly 80% of which appear only once. The sequenced sample consisted of PBMCs. Every receptor here comes from a boy between 10 and 17 years old in good health and CMV-seronegative. The conserved cysteine and the conserved F or W are not part of the CDR3 here. Each record gives: V gene, clone size, CDR3 protein. Size is omitted from some rows. Given values are once, few, many or a class for expanded clones.

>TRBV29-1|once
SVEGWSAQETQY
>TRBV15|NA
ATSLGRASGANVLT
>TRBV5-1|NA
ASSLGEAPGNEQF
>TRBV9|NA
ASSVGGGSPNEKLF
>TRBV6-5|NA
ASSSPSSYEQY
>TRBV7-8|NA
ASSPTPITGSRYNSPLH
>TRBV5-6|NA
ASSSGLSNTEAF
>TRBV4-3|NA
ASSQDPAGGASEQY
>TRBV28|few
ASSIDRVSYEQY
>TRBV30|NA
AWSVGQGNYNEQF
>TRBV7-9|NA
ASTGDRDPYEQY
>TRBV7-9|NA
ASSLGTPQETQY
>TRBV4-1|NA
ASSREGNYGYT
>TRBV27|NA
ASSLYPGGTEAF
>TRBV6-1|NA
ASSEVSAAVMTQY
>TRBV30|NA
AWSLGLFSTDTQY
>TRBV30|NA
AWSPRTGRNEKLF
>TRBV6-4|few
ASRRGQGVDGYT
>TRBV4-1|NA
ASSLEGRDYNEQF
>TRBV30|NA
AQRGGYGYT
>TRBV11-1|NA
ASSLVRGNTYEQY
>TRBV5-1|NA
ASSYVGGPGTEAF
>TRBV19|NA
ASSEQYSYEQY
>TRBV7-9|few
ASSQDRDGYT
>TRBV6-5|NA
ASRAPGDRTEAF
>TRBV7-2|few
ASSLGAGGFSYNEQF
>TRBV7-8|NA
ASKTGTGADEQY
>TRBV5-4|NA
ASRRGASGKDEQF
>TRBV11-1|NA
ASSLVLGSAETQY
>TRBV5-8|NA
ASSLRLGAVDNEQF
>TRBV9|NA
ASSARAGTQY
>TRBV9|NA
ASSPRGERNGYT
>TRBV2|NA
ASILGLAGGNEQY
>TRBV10-2|NA
ASSESRGPVNTGELF
>TRBV29-1|once
SVVRQLNTEAF
>TRBV7-6|NA
ASSFSREAGETQY
>TRBV14|NA
ASSLLDYEQY